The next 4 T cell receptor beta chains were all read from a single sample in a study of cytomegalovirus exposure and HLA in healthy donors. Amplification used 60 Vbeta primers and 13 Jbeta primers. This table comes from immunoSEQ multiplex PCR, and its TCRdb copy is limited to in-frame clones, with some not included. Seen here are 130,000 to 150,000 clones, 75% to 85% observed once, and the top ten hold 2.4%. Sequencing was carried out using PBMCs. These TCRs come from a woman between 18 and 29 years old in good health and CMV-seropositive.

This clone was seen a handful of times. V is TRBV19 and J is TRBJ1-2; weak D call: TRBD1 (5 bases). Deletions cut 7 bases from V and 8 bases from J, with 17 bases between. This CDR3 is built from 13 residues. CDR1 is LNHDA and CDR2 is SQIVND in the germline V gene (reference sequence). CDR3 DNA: TGTGCCAGTACCGCTAGTGACAGTCGGGGCTACACCTTC. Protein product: CASTASDSRGYTF.

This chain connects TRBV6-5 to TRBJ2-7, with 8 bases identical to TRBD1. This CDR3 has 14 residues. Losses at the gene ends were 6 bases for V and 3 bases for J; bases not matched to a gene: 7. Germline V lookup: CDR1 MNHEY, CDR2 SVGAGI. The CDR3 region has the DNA TGTGCCAGCAGCACCGGGACAGGAAACTACGAGCAGTACTTC. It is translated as CASSTGTGNYEQYF.

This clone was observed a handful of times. CDR3 amino acids: CASSIMRSYSNQPQHF. The CDR3 DNA is TGTGCCAGTAGTATCATGCGGTCGTATAGCAATCAGCCCCAGCATTTT. The V gene is TRBV19, the J gene TRBJ1-5; D is unclear. The CDR3 runs 16 residues. The ends were cut back, 3 bases at V and 0 bases at J, with 12 bases in the middle. Germline CDR1 LNHDA, CDR2 SQIVND (reference sequence).

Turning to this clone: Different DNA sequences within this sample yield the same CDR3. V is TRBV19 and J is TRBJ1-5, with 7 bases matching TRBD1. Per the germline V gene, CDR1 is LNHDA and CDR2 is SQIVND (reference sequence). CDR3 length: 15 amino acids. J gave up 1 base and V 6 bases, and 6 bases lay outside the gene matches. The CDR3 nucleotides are TGTGCCAGTAGACCGGACAGGTCGAGCAATCAGCCCCAGCATTTT. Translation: CASRPDRSSNQPQHF.